A single sample is the source of the 24 T cell receptor beta chains below, sequenced in a study of T cells in Graves' hyperthyroidism and ophthalmopathy. Regions amplified from RNA transcripts were the TCR beta CDR3 regions. The HTBI primer set served for first-round RT-PCR of the TCR CDR3. TCRdb used MiXCR to reprocess the multiplex PCR reads, holding one entry per CDR3 protein. The table has 350,000 or so distinct CDR3 sequences, about 18% seen once. The source material was blood. The receptors come from a woman aged 30 to 39 with Graves' hyperthyroidism that later progressed to Graves' ophthalmopathy.

This clonotype was seen more than once but under ten times. The chain carries TRBV5-1 and TRBJ2-1; the D gene is possibly TRBD2 (6 bases). The V gene's germline CDR1 is SGHRS and CDR2 YFSETQ. Trimming pared 4 bases from V and 8 bases from J, leaving 22 bases between. The CDR3 contains 16 residues. CDR3 coding DNA: TGCGCCAGCAGCGGCGATCGGGTGGGGAGGTTGCATGAGCAGTTCTTC. Protein: CASSGDRVGRLHEQFF.

This clonotype was seen more than once but under ten times. The chain joins TRBV5-4 to TRBJ2-7; either TRBD1 or TRBD2 may fit D (6 bases each). The CDR3 is made up of 16 amino acids. Between the trimmed V and J ends, which lost 4 bases and 1 base, there was a span of 18 bases. Per the germline V gene, CDR1 is SGHNT and CDR2 is YYREEE (reference sequence). The CDR3 sequence: CASSRGRRLRSYEQYF. In nucleotides, the CDR3 is TGTGCCAGCAGCCGGGGGCGCAGACTTAGATCCTACGAGCAGTACTTC.

This clonotype has a handful of counts. The rearrangement joins TRBV28 to TRBJ2-3; 8 bases align to TRBD2. With V trimmed by 6 bases and J by 0 bases, 11 bases remained unmatched. This CDR3 is 17 amino acids long. CDR1 is MDHEN and CDR2 is SYDVKM in the germline V gene. The CDR3 coding sequence is TGTGCCAGCAGGATTCGCGGGGGGCGATCTAGCACAGATACGCAGTATTTT. This encodes CASRIRGGRSSTDTQYF.

The genes are TRBV3-1 and TRBJ2-3; TRBD2 agrees at 10 bases. The CDR3 totals 15 residues. Germline loops: CDR1 LGHDT, CDR2 YNNKEL (reference sequence). After removal of 6 bases from V and 4 bases from J, the junction contained 7 bases not matched to a gene. In DNA form, the CDR3 reads TGTGCCAGCAGGCAGCGGGGGGGCCTTGCAGATACGCAGTATTTT. Translating it yields CASRQRGGLADTQYF.

This clonotype has a count of ten or more. The chain employs TRBV19 and TRBJ1-5; D is possibly TRBD1 (5 bases). This CDR3 spans 16 amino acids. Looked up from germline, CDR1 is LNHDA and CDR2 is SQIVND (reference sequence). V dropped 5 bases and J dropped 0 bases, with 14 bases sitting between them. The DNA of the CDR3 is TGTGCCAGTAGTCGACAGATCCTTTATAGCAATCAGCCCCAGCATTTT. Translating gives CASSRQILYSNQPQHF. Full variable domain (rest looked up from reference TRBV19 and TRBJ1-5): DGGITQSPKYLFRKEGQNVTLSCEQNLNHDAMYWYRQDPGQGLRLIYYSQIVNDFQKGDIAEGYSVSREKKESFPLTVTSAQKNPTAFYLCASSRQILYSNQPQHFGDGTRLSIL.

A remark on this clonotype: A much larger clone is a single base away; this may be a read error. The V call is TRBV6-1, the J call TRBJ2-5; tentative D call: TRBD2 (6 bases). This CDR3 is built from 16 residues. Germline V CDR1 and CDR2: MNHNS, SASEGT. CDR3 in DNA: TGTGCCAGCAGTCGACGACGGGGGTCTGGGGTAGAGACCCGGTACTTC. Translated, it gives CASSRRRGSGVETRYF.

As to this clonotype: A clone one base away is much larger, so this may be a read error. This sequence joins TRBV7-9 and TRBJ1-4; the D gene is possibly TRBD1 (5 bases). This CDR3 region has 15 residues. Germline CDR1 reads SEHNR; CDR2 reads FQNEAQ (reference sequence). CDR3 in amino acids: CASSPRSTGGEKLSF. CDR3 nucleotides: TGTGCCAGCAGCCCCCGTTCAACCGGGGGAGAAAAACTGTCTTTT.

This clonotype was counted a few times. V and J are TRBV20-1 and TRBJ2-7; 12 bases are shared with TRBD2. V was clipped by 1 base and J by 4 bases; unmatched bases: 8. The CDR3 runs 16 residues. CDR1 is DFQATT, CDR2 SNEGSKA, per germline (reference sequence). The CDR3 bases are TGCAGTGCTAGAGGAGGACGGACTAGCGGGGTTTACGAGCAGTACTTC. Translation: CSARGGRTSGVYEQYF.

This clonotype was counted ten times or more. The CDR3, as DNA: TGTGCCAGCAGCCATCGACACTACGAGCAGTACTTC. Its protein product is CASSHRHYEQYF. The chain uses TRBV3-1 and TRBJ2-7; D uncertain. Between the trimmed V and J ends, which lost 3 bases and 3 bases, there was a span of 6 bases. Germline lookup yields CDR1 LGHDT and CDR2 YNNKEL (reference sequence). This CDR3 has 12 amino acids.

The chain carries TRBV5-5 and TRBJ2-7, with TRBD2 identical over 7 bases. V lost 4 bases and J lost 4; bases outside the gene matches: 8. Germline CDR1 SGHKS, CDR2 YYEKEE (reference sequence). The CDR3 has 14 amino acids. This chain's CDR3 is CASSPPTGGYEQYF. The CDR3 DNA is TGTGCCAGCAGCCCCCCCACGGGAGGATACGAGCAGTACTTC.

Ten or more counts support this clonotype. The CDR3 here is CASSVGPGSDEQFF. Written as DNA, the CDR3 is TGTGCCAGCAGCGTAGGTCCGGGGTCGGATGAGCAGTTCTTC. The chain is built from TRBV9 and TRBJ2-1; D perhaps matches TRBD2 (5 bases). The germline gives CDR1 SGDLS, CDR2 YYNGEE. CDR3 length: 14 amino acids. V was pared by 0 bases and J by 8 bases, with 12 bases between.

About this clonotype itself: This may stem from a read error, because a much larger clone lies one nucleotide away. V usage is TRBV7-8 and J usage is TRBJ1-2, with a weak D call TRBD1 (5 bases). This CDR3 has 15 residues. The V end lost 5 bases, the J end lost 4 bases, and 17 bases lay between the germline ends. The V gene's germline CDR1 is SGHVS and CDR2 FQNEAQ. This CDR3 is CASSPLAGGGYGYTF. CDR3 nucleotide sequence: TGTGCCAGCAGCCCCTTGGCGGGCGGGGGCTATGGCTACACCTTC.

V and J are TRBV7-9 and TRBJ1-6, with 7 nucleotides matching TRBD1. CDR1 and CDR2 (germline): SEHNR, FQNEAQ (reference sequence). V shed 5 bases, J shed 6 bases, and the junction held 7 bases outside the gene matches. This CDR3 has 15 amino acids. The CDR3 spells CASSKPGQSNSPLHF. The CDR3 DNA sequence: TGTGCCAGCAGCAAACCGGGACAGTCTAATTCACCCCTCCACTTT.

This clonotype was seen ten or more times. The chain combines TRBV2 with TRBJ2-1; 9 bases are a match to TRBD2. Germline V lookup: CDR1 SNHLY, CDR2 FYNNEI. CDR3 length: 14 amino acids. The junction had 5 bases not matched to a gene; V was cut back by 7 bases and J by 4 bases. The CDR3 loop reads CASMIAGGYNEQFF. In DNA form, the CDR3 reads TGTGCCAGCATGATTGCGGGAGGGTACAATGAGCAGTTCTTC.

J is TRBJ1-5 and V is TRBV7-9, with TRBD1 matching over 8 bases. V lost 5 bases, J lost 2 bases, and 5 bases stayed unmatched. This CDR3 comprises 15 residues. CDR1 is SEHNR and CDR2 is FQNEAQ in the germline V gene (reference sequence). The CDR3 nucleotides read TGTGCCAGCAGCCCGGGGACAGGACGCAATCAGCCCCAGCATTTT. Translated, it gives CASSPGTGRNQPQHF.

CDR3 sequence: CASSPSDSQETQYF. CDR3 DNA: TGTGCCAGCTCACCAAGTGACAGCCAAGAGACCCAGTACTTC. The gene calls are TRBV18 and TRBJ2-5; the D gene is possibly TRBD1 (5 bases). V was shortened by 2 bases and J by 1 base, with 8 bases between the two germline ends. The CDR3 runs 14 residues. Germline V gene data show CDR1 as KGHSH and CDR2 as LQKENI.

In this sample, this clonotype turned up a few times. The chain joins TRBV4-1 to TRBJ1-1; D is perhaps TRBD1 (5 bases). The V and J ends lost 0 bases and 9 bases respectively, with 11 bases between them. The germline V gene has CDR1 MGHRA and CDR2 YSYEKL. CDR3 size: 13 residues. CDR3 nucleotides: TGCGCCAGCAGCCAAGATACTACAGGTCAAGCTTTCTTT. Translated: CASSQDTTGQAFF.

In this sample, this clonotype turned up many times. The chain combines TRBV6-5 with TRBJ2-7; no firm D call. This CDR3 contains 15 residues. The V and J ends lost 2 bases and 3 bases respectively, with 14 bases between them. Germline V gene data show CDR1 as MNHEY and CDR2 as SVGAGI. The CDR3 DNA follows: TGTGCCAGCAGTTACGACATTGGCGTAAGCTACGAGCAGTACTTC. Its translation is CASSYDIGVSYEQYF.

In this sample, this clonotype turned up a few times. CDR3 in DNA: TGTGCCAGCAGAATAGACAGGGGCGAGCAGTTCTTC. Its protein is CASRIDRGEQFF. The J gene is TRBJ2-1, the V gene TRBV28, with 8 bases identical to TRBD1. Germline CDR1 MDHEN, CDR2 SYDVKM. V dropped 6 bases and J dropped 10; count of bases not matched to a gene: 5. This CDR3 is 12 amino acids long.

The chain has TRBV5-4 and TRBJ2-1; D may correspond to TRBD1 or TRBD2 (6 bases each). V gave up 5 bases and J gave up 3 bases, with 15 bases separating them. This CDR3 region has 15 residues. Germline CDR1 reads SGHNT; CDR2 reads YYREEE (reference sequence). Written as DNA, the CDR3 is TGTGCCAGCAGACCTACTAGGGGGGTCTACAATGAGCAGTTCTTC. As protein: CASRPTRGVYNEQFF.

This clonotype was seen more than once but under ten times. The chain carries TRBV29-1 and TRBJ2-5; D not resolved. Germline-derived CDR1 and CDR2 are SQVTM and ANQGSEA. V was cut by 5 bases and J by 0 bases, with 4 bases left in between. This CDR3 is built from 11 residues. The DNA of the CDR3 is TGCAGCGTTCTGAACCAAGAGACCCAGTACTTC. Encoded protein: CSVLNQETQYF.

This clonotype was seen repeatedly, ten times or more. The chain is built from TRBV15 and TRBJ2-6; tentatively, D is TRBD1 (5 bases). Germline loops: CDR1 LNHNV, CDR2 YYDKDF (reference sequence). CDR3 length: 16 amino acids. V lost 3 bases and J lost 0, with 9 bases in between. CDR3 bases: TGTGCCACCAGCAGGGAAACAGGCTCTGGGGCCAACGTCCTGACTTTC. Translation: CATSRETGSGANVLTF.

Worth noting for this clonotype: A much more abundant neighbour one base away suggests this may be a read error. The rearrangement joins TRBV27 to TRBJ2-7; 9 bases map to TRBD1. This CDR3 is 14 amino acids long. Germline lookup yields CDR1 MNHEY and CDR2 SMNVEV (reference sequence). CDR3 in amino acids: CASSLLDRGYEKYF. DNA for the CDR3: TGTGCCAGCAGTTTATTGGACAGGGGCTACGAGAAGTACTTC.

This clonotype was seen many times. The chain carries TRBV25-1 and TRBJ1-6; 7 bases line up with TRBD1. The V segment lost 1 base and the J segment 8 bases; nucleotides outside the gene matches: 11. The CDR3 extends over 17 amino acids. Germline-derived CDR1 and CDR2 are MGHDK and SYGVNS. This CDR3 is CASSESQGDREYSPLHF. In DNA form, the CDR3 reads TGTGCCAGCAGTGAATCGCAGGGAGACAGGGAATATTCACCCCTCCACTTT.